This T cell receptor (beta chain) was identified in a study of cytomegalovirus exposure and HLA in healthy donors. This PCR relied on a set of 60 Vbeta primers and 13 Jbeta primers. This table comes from immunoSEQ multiplex PCR, and its TCRdb copy is limited to in-frame clones, with some not included. The top ten clones hold over 7% of a sample with approximately 90,000 clones, about 85% of them seen once. CDR1 is SEHNR and CDR2 is FQNEAQ in the germline V gene (reference sequence). The V end was cut by 8 bases, the J end by 6 bases, with 19 bases between. The CDR3 is 15 amino acids. The receptor's source is a man aged 40-50 years in good health and CMV-seropositive. The chain couples TRBV7-9 to TRBJ2-2; possibly TRBD2 for D (5 bases). The material sequenced was PBMCs. CDR3 nucleotides: TGTGCCAGCCGACTAAGAGATAGGACGGCCGGGGAGCTGTTTTTT. Translation: CASRLRDRTAGELFF.